This T cell receptor (beta chain) comes out of a study of shared clonotypes between healthy human individuals. The ends lost 4 bases at V and 1 base at J; junction bases unmatched: 3. CDR1 and CDR2 (germline): SGDLS, YYNGEE. The CDR3 loop spans 14 amino acids. For every subset, genomic DNA was evenly distributed across several immunoSEQ plates. Clones were sequenced by immunoSEQ multiplex PCR, and TCRdb holds only the in-frame ones, with some missing. The sample includes about 1.5 million clones, more than 95% of them seen just once. General observations from the study: Shared across a few donors were 5% to 6% of the naive CD4 clonotypes.

With regard to this clone: Its specificity is not known.

This clonotype was obtained from a man in his thirties or forties in good health. The sequenced material came from naive CD4+ T cells sorted from blood. Documented subset: CD45RA+ positively selected. The V and J genes are TRBV9 and TRBJ1-1; 8 nucleotides line up with TRBD1. The CDR3 sequence: CASSRTGRNTEAFF. The DNA for the CDR3 is TGTGCCAGCAGCCGGACAGGGAGGAACACTGAAGCTTTCTTT.